A single sample is the source of the 11 T cell receptor beta chains below, sequenced in a study of CD8+CD57+ T cells in acquired aplastic anemia. Selection for sequencing was limited to patients who had shown CD8+CD57+ cell expansion by flow cytometry. According to the study, genomic DNA was the template for TCR beta VDJ and CDR3 profiling. TCRdb reprocessed the reads via MiXCR and lists one record per CDR3 protein. Here the sample spans around 430,000 distinct CDR3 sequences, less than 35% being singletons. The source material was sorted CD4+, CD8+, or CD8+CD57+ T cells (not recorded which) from PBMCs. Source of these receptors: a human donor with aplastic anemia.

A note on this clonotype: Just one base apart from a much larger clone, this may be a read error. The chain employs TRBV2 and TRBJ1-1; TRBD1 matches 7 bases. Germline V CDR1 and CDR2: SNHLY, FYNNEI. Trimming took 8 bases from V and 1 from J; bases not matched to a gene: 4. This CDR3 is built from 13 residues. As DNA, the CDR3 is TGTGCCAGCGACAGGGCCCAGAACACTGAAGCTTTCTTT. Residues: CASDRAQNTEAFF. Using reference TRBV2 and TRBJ1-1 for the parts outside the CDR3, the full variable domain is EPEVTQTPSHQVTQMGQEVILRCVPISNHLYFYWYRQILGQKVEFLVSFYNNEISEKSEIFDDQFSVERPDGSNFTLKIRSTKLEDSAMYFCASDRAQNTEAFFGQGTRLTVV.

At least ten counts were recorded for this clonotype. V and J are TRBV29-1 and TRBJ1-1; 7 bases map to TRBD1. This CDR3 has 12 residues. Germline lookup yields CDR1 SQVTM and CDR2 ANQGSEA. J gave up 1 base and V 6 bases, and 2 bases lay outside the gene matches. CDR3 DNA sequence: TGCAGCGTACAGGGGACGAACACTGAAGCTTTCTTT. It translates to CSVQGTNTEAFF.

The V and J genes are TRBV7-8 and TRBJ2-2, with TRBD1 matching over 7 bases. The CDR3 covers 13 residues. Per the germline V gene, CDR1 is SGHVS and CDR2 is FQNEAQ. The ends lost 5 bases at V and 3 bases at J; junction bases unmatched: 0. CDR3 in amino acids: CASSGTDTGELFF. Written as DNA, the CDR3 is TGTGCCAGCAGCGGGACAGACACCGGGGAGCTGTTTTTT.

This clonotype was recorded many times. The chain joins TRBV19 to TRBJ1-5; D is possibly TRBD1 (5 bases). V lost 5 bases, J lost 0 bases, and 11 bases lay in between. The CDR3 is 15 amino acids. Germline assignment: CDR1 LNHDA and CDR2 SQIVND (reference sequence). Written as DNA, the CDR3 is TGTGCCAGTAGTCTAGGACAAAATAGCAATCAGCCCCAGCATTTT. The encoded protein is CASSLGQNSNQPQHF.

This clonotype has just a few counts. V and J are TRBV20-1 and TRBJ2-7; the match to TRBD2 covers 11 bases. Germline V gene sequence: CDR1 DFQATT, CDR2 SNEGSKA (reference sequence). The CDR3 contains 14 residues. The V segment lost 8 bases and the J segment 3 bases; nucleotides outside the gene matches: 9. The chain's CDR3 is CSSFRTSGYYEQYF. The CDR3 DNA reads as TGCAGTTCCTTCCGGACTAGCGGGTACTACGAGCAGTACTTC.

The chain carries TRBV18 and TRBJ2-5, with TRBD2 identical over 9 bases. CDR1 and CDR2 (germline): KGHSH, LQKENI. There are 16 residues in the CDR3. V was clipped by 4 bases and J by 3 bases; unmatched bases: 9. The CDR3 region is CASSQLPAGGEETQYF. The CDR3 nucleotides read TGTGCCAGCTCACAACTGCCAGCGGGAGGAGAAGAGACCCAGTACTTC.

The chain has TRBV19 and TRBJ2-7, with 9 bases aligning to TRBD1. The CDR3 has 14 residues. The trim removed 5 bases at V and 4 bases at J, leaving 6 bases unmatched. Germline CDR1 reads LNHDA; CDR2 reads SQIVND (reference sequence). As DNA, the CDR3 is TGTGCCAGTAGTGTGGACAGGGGTTCTTACGAGCAGTACTTC. Translation: CASSVDRGSYEQYF. The full variable domain, completed using reference TRBV19 and TRBJ2-7, is DGGITQSPKYLFRKEGQNVTLSCEQNLNHDAMYWYRQDPGQGLRLIYYSQIVNDFQKGDIAEGYSVSREKKESFPLTVTSAQKNPTAFYLCASSVDRGSYEQYFGPGTRLTVT.

This clonotype turned up a few times. This chain connects TRBV5-1 to TRBJ2-7; possibly TRBD1 for D (6 bases). V dropped 3 bases and J dropped 3 bases, with 13 bases sitting between them. Germline V CDR1 and CDR2: SGHRS, YFSETQ. The CDR3 runs 14 residues. The CDR3 region is CASSWTEPYYEQYF. CDR3 DNA: TGCGCCAGCAGCTGGACAGAGCCTTACTACGAGCAGTACTTC. The full variable domain, with the rest looked up from reference TRBV5-1 and TRBJ2-7, is KAGVTQTPRYLIKTRGQQVTLSCSPISGHRSVSWYQQTPGQGLQFLFEYFSETQRNKGNFPGRFSGRQFSNSRSEMNVSTLELGDSALYLCASSWTEPYYEQYFGPGTRLTVT.

Concerning this clonotype: At one end the junction does not follow the germline gene, possibly because of a read error. The chain combines TRBV4-2 with TRBJ2-3, with D tentatively TRBD2 (6 bases). Germline CDR1 reads LGHNA; CDR2 reads YNFKEQ. The CDR3 loop spans 16 amino acids. CDR3 nucleotide sequence: TGTGCCGGCAGCACCGGGGACGGGGGAATCACAGATACGCAGTATTTT. It is translated as CAGSTGDGGITDTQYF.

This clonotype was seen ten or more times. This chain connects TRBV9 to TRBJ2-3; D call uncertain. Trimming removed 6 bases at V and 2 bases at J, with 7 bases between. The CDR3 spans 12 residues. Germline V gene lookup returns CDR1 SGDLS and CDR2 YYNGEE. The CDR3 loop reads CASTKHTDTQYF. The CDR3 DNA reads TGTGCCAGCACGAAGCACACAGATACGCAGTATTTT.

Only a few counts were recorded for this clonotype. The V and J genes are TRBV7-9 and TRBJ1-1, with D uncertain. CDR1 is SEHNR, CDR2 FQNEAQ, per germline (reference sequence). The CDR3 spans 15 residues. V was cut by 4 bases and J by 6 bases, with 18 bases left in between. The CDR3 sequence is CASSSLVKRAPEAFF. The DNA of the CDR3 is TGTGCCAGCAGCTCATTAGTTAAGAGGGCCCCTGAAGCTTTCTTT.